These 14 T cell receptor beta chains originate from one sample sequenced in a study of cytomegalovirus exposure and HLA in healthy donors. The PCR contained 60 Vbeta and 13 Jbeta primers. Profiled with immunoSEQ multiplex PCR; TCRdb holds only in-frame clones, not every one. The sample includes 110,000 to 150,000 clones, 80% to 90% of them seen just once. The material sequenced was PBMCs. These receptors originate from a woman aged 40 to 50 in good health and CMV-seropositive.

CDR3 nucleotides: TGCGCCAGCAGCCTCAAGGTTCAGGTAGAGCAGTACTTC. Translation: CASSLKVQVEQYF. This rearrangement joins TRBV4-3 to TRBJ2-7; no reliable D call. The V end was cut by 4 bases, the J end by 7 bases, with 14 bases between. The length of the CDR3 is 13 residues. Per germline, CDR1 LGHNA and CDR2 YSLEER.

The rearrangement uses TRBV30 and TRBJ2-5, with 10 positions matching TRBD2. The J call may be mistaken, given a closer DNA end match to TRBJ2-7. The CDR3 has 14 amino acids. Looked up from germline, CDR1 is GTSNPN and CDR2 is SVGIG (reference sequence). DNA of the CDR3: TGTGCCTGGAGTTGGACTAGCGGCAACTACGAGCAGTACTTC. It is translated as CAWSWTSGNYEQYF.

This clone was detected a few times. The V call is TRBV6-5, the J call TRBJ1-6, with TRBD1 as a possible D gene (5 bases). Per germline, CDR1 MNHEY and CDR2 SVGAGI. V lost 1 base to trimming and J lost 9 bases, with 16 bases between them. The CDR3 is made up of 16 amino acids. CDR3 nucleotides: TGTGCCAGCAGTTACTACAGGAGAGGAGCGAGTTCACCCCTCCACTTT. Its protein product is CASSYYRRGASSPLHF.

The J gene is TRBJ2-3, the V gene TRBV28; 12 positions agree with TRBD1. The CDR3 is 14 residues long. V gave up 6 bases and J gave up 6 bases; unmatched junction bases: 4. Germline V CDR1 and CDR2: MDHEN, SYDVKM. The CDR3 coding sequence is TGTGCCAGCAGCCGGGACAGGGGGCCTGATACGCAGTATTTT. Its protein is CASSRDRGPDTQYF.

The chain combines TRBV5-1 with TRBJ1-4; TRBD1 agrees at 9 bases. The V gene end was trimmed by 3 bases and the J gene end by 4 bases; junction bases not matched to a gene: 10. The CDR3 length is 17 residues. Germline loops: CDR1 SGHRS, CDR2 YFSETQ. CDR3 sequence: CASSSSGTGRGNEKLFF. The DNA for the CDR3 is TGCGCCAGCAGCTCCTCCGGGACAGGGAGGGGTAATGAAAAACTGTTTTTT.

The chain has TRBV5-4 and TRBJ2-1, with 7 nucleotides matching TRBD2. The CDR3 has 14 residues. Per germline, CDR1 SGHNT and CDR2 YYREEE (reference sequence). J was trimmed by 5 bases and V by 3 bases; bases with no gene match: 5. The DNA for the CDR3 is TGTGCCAGCAGCTCCACTGCGGGGGACAATGAGCAGTTCTTC. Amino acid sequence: CASSSTAGDNEQFF.

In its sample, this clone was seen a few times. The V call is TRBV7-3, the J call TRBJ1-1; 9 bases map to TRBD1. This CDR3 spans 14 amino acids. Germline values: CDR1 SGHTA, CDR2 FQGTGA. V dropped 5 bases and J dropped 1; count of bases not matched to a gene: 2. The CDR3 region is CASSPTGGNTEAFF. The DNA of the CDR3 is TGTGCCAGCAGCCCGACAGGGGGGAACACTGAAGCTTTCTTT.

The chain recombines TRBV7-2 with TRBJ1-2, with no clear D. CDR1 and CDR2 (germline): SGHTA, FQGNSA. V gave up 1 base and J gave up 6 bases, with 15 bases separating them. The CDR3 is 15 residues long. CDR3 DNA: TGTGCCAGCAGCTTAGGCGGGGTTGTGTCTGATGGCTACACCTTC. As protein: CASSLGGVVSDGYTF.

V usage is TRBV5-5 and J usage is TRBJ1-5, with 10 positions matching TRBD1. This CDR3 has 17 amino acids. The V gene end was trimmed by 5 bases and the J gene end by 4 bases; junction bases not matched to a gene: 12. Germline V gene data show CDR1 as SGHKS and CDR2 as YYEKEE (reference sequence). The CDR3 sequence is CASSQGTGDIGNQPQHF. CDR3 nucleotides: TGTGCCAGCAGTCAAGGGACAGGGGATATCGGGAATCAGCCCCAGCATTTT.

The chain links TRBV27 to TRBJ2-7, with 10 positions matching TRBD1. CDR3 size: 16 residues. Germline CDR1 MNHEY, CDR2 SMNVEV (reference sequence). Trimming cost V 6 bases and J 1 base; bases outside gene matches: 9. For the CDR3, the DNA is TGTGCCAGCAGCTCACCGACAGGGGGCGTTTCCTACGAGCAGTACTTC. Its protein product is CASSSPTGGVSYEQYF.

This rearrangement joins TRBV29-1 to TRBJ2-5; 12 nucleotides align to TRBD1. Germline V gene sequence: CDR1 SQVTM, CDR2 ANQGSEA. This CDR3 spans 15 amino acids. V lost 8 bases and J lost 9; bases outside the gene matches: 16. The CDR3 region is CSSNHAGTGGGSQYF. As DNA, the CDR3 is TGCAGCTCCAATCACGCTGGGACAGGGGGCGGATCCCAGTACTTC.

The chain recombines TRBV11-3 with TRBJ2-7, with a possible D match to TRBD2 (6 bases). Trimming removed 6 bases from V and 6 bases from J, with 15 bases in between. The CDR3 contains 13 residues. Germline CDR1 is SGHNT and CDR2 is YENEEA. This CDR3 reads CASSHGGDSEQYF. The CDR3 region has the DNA TGTGCCAGCAGTCACGGGGGAGATAGCGAGCAGTACTTC.

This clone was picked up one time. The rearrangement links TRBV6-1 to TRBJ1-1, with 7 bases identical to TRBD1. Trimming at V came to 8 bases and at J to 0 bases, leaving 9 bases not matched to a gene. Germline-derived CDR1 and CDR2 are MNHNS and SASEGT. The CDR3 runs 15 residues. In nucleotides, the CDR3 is TGTGCCAGCGAAGGGGACAGACCTTTGAACACTGAAGCTTTCTTT. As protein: CASEGDRPLNTEAFF.

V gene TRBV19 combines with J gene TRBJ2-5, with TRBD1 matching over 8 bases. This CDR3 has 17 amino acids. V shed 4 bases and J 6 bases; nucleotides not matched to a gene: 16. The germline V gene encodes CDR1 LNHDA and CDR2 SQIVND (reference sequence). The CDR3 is CASSTGQGVSLGKTQYF. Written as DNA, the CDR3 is TGTGCCAGTAGTACAGGACAGGGTGTAAGCCTGGGGAAGACCCAGTACTTC.